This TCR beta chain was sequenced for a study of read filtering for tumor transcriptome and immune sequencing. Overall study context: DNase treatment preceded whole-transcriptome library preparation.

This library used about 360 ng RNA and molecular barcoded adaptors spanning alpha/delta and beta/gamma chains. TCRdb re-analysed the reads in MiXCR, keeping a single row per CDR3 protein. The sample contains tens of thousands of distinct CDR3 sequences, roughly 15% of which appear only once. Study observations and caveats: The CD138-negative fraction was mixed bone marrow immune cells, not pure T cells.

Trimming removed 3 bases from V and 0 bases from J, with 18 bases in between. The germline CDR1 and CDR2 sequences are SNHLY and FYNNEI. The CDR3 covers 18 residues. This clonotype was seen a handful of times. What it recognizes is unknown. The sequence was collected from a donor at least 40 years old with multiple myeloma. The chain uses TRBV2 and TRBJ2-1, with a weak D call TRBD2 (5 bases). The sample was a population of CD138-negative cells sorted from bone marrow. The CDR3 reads CASSESGLAPYSYNEQFF. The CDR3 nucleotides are TGTGCCAGCAGTGAGAGTGGGCTAGCCCCCTACTCCTACAATGAGCAGTTCTTC.